The rows below give T cell receptor beta chains drawn from one sample of a study of T cell responses to AZD1222 COVID-19 vaccine. The method was immunoSEQ multiplex PCR; TCRdb's version includes in-frame clones alone and lacks a portion of them. Among nearly 110,000 clones, 90% were seen once, and the ten largest hold under 8.5%. The sample here was peripheral blood, taken 28 days after the second AZD1222 dose. Every receptor here comes from an adult who received the AZD1222 COVID-19 vaccine. The CDR3 runs from the conserved cysteine through the conserved F or W. Fields, in order: CDR3 protein, CDR3 DNA, clone size, V gene, J gene, CDR3 length, D gene. D genes are given only for firm matches. Clone size, where shown, is once, few, many, or a class for clones that have expanded.

CDR3 protein: CAIAGQRPEKLFF
CDR3 DNA: TGTGCCATCGCGGGACAGCGGCCAGAAAAACTGTTTTTT
clone size: NA
V gene: TRBV6-6
J gene: TRBJ1-4
CDR3 length: 13
D gene: TRBD1

CDR3 protein: CASTPTGTYGYTF
CDR3 DNA: TGTGCCAGCACCCCAACCGGGACCTATGGCTACACCTTC
clone size: NA
V gene: TRBV6-5
J gene: TRBJ1-2
CDR3 length: 13
D gene: NA

CDR3 protein: CASSATTSGVTDTQYF
CDR3 DNA: TGCGCCAGCAGCGCCACTACTAGCGGGGTCACAGATACGCAGTATTTT
clone size: NA
V gene: TRBV5-1
J gene: TRBJ2-3
CDR3 length: 16
D gene: TRBD2

CDR3 protein: CASGLVLGLNTEAFF
CDR3 DNA: TGTGCTAGTGGCCTGGTGTTGGGACTGAACACTGAAGCTTTCTTT
clone size: NA
V gene: TRBV12-5
J gene: TRBJ1-1
CDR3 length: 15
D gene: NA

CDR3 protein: CASSQRTGPGQPQHF
CDR3 DNA: TGTGCCAGCAGCCAGCGGACAGGGCCGGGTCAGCCCCAGCATTTT
clone size: NA
V gene: TRBV7-6
J gene: TRBJ1-5
CDR3 length: 15
D gene: TRBD1

CDR3 protein: CATLSGRGVYEQYF
CDR3 DNA: TGTGCCACCTTGTCGGGGAGAGGGGTCTACGAGCAGTACTTC
clone size: NA
V gene: TRBV28
J gene: TRBJ2-7
CDR3 length: 14
D gene: NA

CDR3 protein: CASSPTVRGVEDTQYF
CDR3 DNA: TGTGCCAGCTCGCCAACCGTGCGGGGGGTGGAGGATACGCAGTATTTT
clone size: few
V gene: TRBV18
J gene: TRBJ2-3
CDR3 length: 16
D gene: TRBD2

CDR3 protein: CASGLVSPDTQYF
CDR3 DNA: TGTGCTAGTGGTTTGGTAAGCCCAGATACGCAGTATTTT
clone size: NA
V gene: TRBV12-5
J gene: TRBJ2-3
CDR3 length: 13
D gene: NA

CDR3 protein: CASSYSRDGDTEAFF
CDR3 DNA: TGTGCCAGCAGTTACTCCCGGGACGGGGACACTGAAGCTTTCTTT
clone size: NA
V gene: TRBV6-5
J gene: TRBJ1-1
CDR3 length: 15
D gene: NA

CDR3 protein: CASTHRGSSYNEQFF
CDR3 DNA: TGTGCCAGCACCCACCGGGGGAGCTCCTACAATGAGCAGTTCTTC
clone size: NA
V gene: TRBV7-9
J gene: TRBJ2-1
CDR3 length: 15
D gene: NA

CDR3 protein: CATSPRGENTEAFF
CDR3 DNA: TGTGCCACCAGCCCCCGGGGGGAGAACACTGAAGCTTTCTTT
clone size: NA
V gene: TRBV15
J gene: TRBJ1-1
CDR3 length: 14
D gene: NA

CDR3 protein: CASSYLGQDYGYTF
CDR3 DNA: TGTGCCAGCAGCTATTTAGGACAGGATTATGGCTACACCTTC
clone size: few
V gene: TRBV14
J gene: TRBJ1-2
CDR3 length: 14
D gene: TRBD1

CDR3 protein: CASSQDGDRVAIGELFF
CDR3 DNA: TGTGCCAGCAGCCAAGATGGGGACAGGGTCGCTATCGGGGAGCTGTTTTTT
clone size: once
V gene: TRBV3-1/TRBV3-2
J gene: TRBJ2-2
CDR3 length: 17
D gene: TRBD1

CDR3 protein: CASSSGIYGYTF
CDR3 DNA: TGTGCCAGCAGCTCTGGCATCTATGGCTACACCTTC
clone size: once
V gene: TRBV12-3/TRBV12-4
J gene: TRBJ1-2
CDR3 length: 12
D gene: NA

CDR3 protein: CASSPGDTWINEQYF
CDR3 DNA: TGTGCCAGCAGTCCAGGCGATACCTGGATTAACGAGCAGTACTTC
clone size: NA
V gene: TRBV6-5
J gene: TRBJ2-7
CDR3 length: 15
D gene: NA

CDR3 protein: CASSLGSRGETQYF
CDR3 DNA: TGTGCCAGCAGCTTAGGTTCTAGAGGGGAGACCCAGTACTTC
clone size: once
V gene: TRBV7-2
J gene: TRBJ2-5
CDR3 length: 14
D gene: NA

CDR3 protein: CASSQDVGNTIYF
CDR3 DNA: TGCGCCAGCAGCCAAGATGTGGGAAACACCATATATTTT
clone size: few
V gene: TRBV4-3
J gene: TRBJ1-3
CDR3 length: 13
D gene: NA

CDR3 protein: CASSLWGEYEQYF
CDR3 DNA: TGTGCCAGCAGTTTATGGGGGGAATACGAGCAGTACTTC
clone size: NA
V gene: TRBV27
J gene: TRBJ2-7
CDR3 length: 13
D gene: NA

CDR3 protein: CASSYTGQFSTDTQYF
CDR3 DNA: TGTGCCAGCAGTTACACTGGACAGTTTAGCACAGATACGCAGTATTTT
clone size: NA
V gene: TRBV6-5
J gene: TRBJ2-3
CDR3 length: 16
D gene: NA

CDR3 protein: CATSRVGGPYEQYF
CDR3 DNA: TGTGCCACCAGCAGAGTGGGGGGACCCTACGAGCAGTACTTC
clone size: NA
V gene: TRBV15
J gene: TRBJ2-7
CDR3 length: 14
D gene: NA

CDR3 protein: CASSVGGRGYNEQFF
CDR3 DNA: TGTGCCAGCAGCGTAGGTGGCAGGGGCTACAATGAGCAGTTCTTC
clone size: few
V gene: TRBV9
J gene: TRBJ2-1
CDR3 length: 15
D gene: NA

CDR3 protein: CASSMVPGLANYGYTF
CDR3 DNA: TGTGCCAGTAGTATGGTGCCCGGACTAGCTAACTATGGCTACACCTTC
clone size: NA
V gene: TRBV19
J gene: TRBJ1-2
CDR3 length: 16
D gene: NA

CDR3 protein: CASNHPATEAFF
CDR3 DNA: TGCGCCAGCAATCACCCAGCCACTGAAGCTTTCTTT
clone size: NA
V gene: TRBV5-1
J gene: TRBJ1-1
CDR3 length: 12
D gene: NA

CDR3 protein: CASSKVGDGEQFF
CDR3 DNA: TGTGCCAGCAGCAAAGTAGGGGATGGTGAGCAGTTCTTC
clone size: once
V gene: TRBV7-3
J gene: TRBJ2-1
CDR3 length: 13
D gene: NA

CDR3 protein: CASRPGGARLNYGYTF
CDR3 DNA: TGTGCCAGCAGGCCCGGGGGGGCTAGACTAAACTATGGCTACACCTTC
clone size: NA
V gene: TRBV27
J gene: TRBJ1-2
CDR3 length: 16
D gene: NA

CDR3 protein: CASSLKGHHYRSGKLFF
CDR3 DNA: TGTGCCAGCAGTTTAAAGGGACACCACTATAGGTCGGGAAAACTGTTTTTT
clone size: NA
V gene: TRBV27
J gene: TRBJ1-4
CDR3 length: 17
D gene: NA

CDR3 protein: CASSLTGGPNTEAFF
CDR3 DNA: TGTGCCAGCAGCCTGACAGGGGGTCCCAACACTGAAGCTTTCTTT
clone size: NA
V gene: TRBV7-3
J gene: TRBJ1-1
CDR3 length: 15
D gene: TRBD1

CDR3 protein: CASSFSGTVRYYGYTF
CDR3 DNA: TGTGCCAGCAGCTTCTCGGGAACGGTCAGATACTATGGCTACACCTTC
clone size: NA
V gene: TRBV7-8
J gene: TRBJ1-2
CDR3 length: 16
D gene: NA

CDR3 protein: CASSDRTGSYNEQFF
CDR3 DNA: TGTGCCAGCAGCGATCGGACAGGATCCTACAATGAGCAGTTCTTC
clone size: NA
V gene: TRBV14
J gene: TRBJ2-1
CDR3 length: 15
D gene: TRBD1

CDR3 protein: CSVELGGVGEKLFF
CDR3 DNA: TGCAGCGTTGAATTGGGAGGGGTCGGTGAAAAACTGTTTTTT
clone size: NA
V gene: TRBV29-1
J gene: TRBJ1-4
CDR3 length: 14
D gene: NA

CDR3 protein: CASSQGANYGYTF
CDR3 DNA: TGTGCCAGCTCACAGGGAGCTAACTATGGCTACACCTTC
clone size: NA
V gene: TRBV18
J gene: TRBJ1-2
CDR3 length: 13
D gene: NA

CDR3 protein: CASSYRVQDEQYF
CDR3 DNA: TGTGCCAGCAGTTACAGGGTTCAAGACGAGCAGTACTTC
clone size: NA
V gene: TRBV6-5
J gene: TRBJ2-7
CDR3 length: 13
D gene: NA

CDR3 protein: CASSTQTSSGNTIYF
CDR3 DNA: TGTGCCAGCAGCACCCAAACGAGCTCTGGAAACACCATATATTTT
clone size: NA
V gene: TRBV5-6
J gene: TRBJ1-3
CDR3 length: 15
D gene: NA

CDR3 protein: CASSQGVRENQPQHF
CDR3 DNA: TGTGCCAGCAGCCAAGGTGTTAGGGAAAATCAGCCCCAGCATTTT
clone size: NA
V gene: TRBV4-2
J gene: TRBJ1-5
CDR3 length: 15
D gene: NA

CDR3 protein: CASTDRGGNEQFF
CDR3 DNA: TGTGCCAGCACGGACAGGGGGGGCAATGAGCAGTTCTTC
clone size: once
V gene: TRBV6-5
J gene: TRBJ2-1
CDR3 length: 13
D gene: TRBD1

CDR3 protein: CASSVGTSGRYSYEQYF
CDR3 DNA: TGTGCCAGCAGCGTAGGAACTAGCGGGAGGTATTCCTACGAGCAGTACTTC
clone size: once
V gene: TRBV9
J gene: TRBJ2-7
CDR3 length: 17
D gene: TRBD2

CDR3 protein: CASSATGTQNTEAFF
CDR3 DNA: TGTGCCAGCAGCGCTACCGGGACACAGAACACTGAAGCTTTCTTT
clone size: NA
V gene: TRBV9
J gene: TRBJ1-1
CDR3 length: 15
D gene: NA

CDR3 protein: CASSYYPGVDEQYF
CDR3 DNA: TGTGCCAGCAGTTACTACCCCGGGGTTGACGAGCAGTACTTC
clone size: NA
V gene: TRBV6-5
J gene: TRBJ2-7
CDR3 length: 14
D gene: NA

CDR3 protein: CASSQERGQAQYF
CDR3 DNA: TGCGCCAGCAGCCAAGAAAGAGGACAGGCGCAGTATTTT
clone size: NA
V gene: TRBV4-3
J gene: TRBJ2-3
CDR3 length: 13
D gene: TRBD1

CDR3 protein: CASSLEDPGTQYF
CDR3 DNA: TGTGCCAGCAGCTTGGAAGACCCTGGGACCCAGTACTTC
clone size: once
V gene: TRBV5-7
J gene: TRBJ2-5
CDR3 length: 13
D gene: NA

CDR3 protein: CASSRVLVNSGEQYF
CDR3 DNA: TGCGCCAGCAGCCGGGTTTTGGTTAACTCCGGCGAGCAGTACTTC
clone size: once
V gene: TRBV4-3
J gene: TRBJ2-7
CDR3 length: 15
D gene: NA

CDR3 protein: CASSLSGDTEAFF
CDR3 DNA: TGTGCCAGCAGTTTGTCGGGGGACACTGAAGCTTTCTTT
clone size: NA
V gene: TRBV28
J gene: TRBJ1-1
CDR3 length: 13
D gene: NA

CDR3 protein: CASSQDPDPGQVMNGYTF
CDR3 DNA: TGCGCCAGCAGCCAAGATCCGGACCCAGGACAGGTTATGAATGGCTACACCTTC
clone size: NA
V gene: TRBV4-3
J gene: TRBJ1-2
CDR3 length: 18
D gene: TRBD1

CDR3 protein: CASSFLGNYGYTF
CDR3 DNA: TGTGCCAGCAGCTTTTTGGGGAACTATGGCTACACCTTC
clone size: NA
V gene: TRBV11-2
J gene: TRBJ1-2
CDR3 length: 13
D gene: NA

CDR3 protein: CASSTSGQLYGYTF
CDR3 DNA: TGTGCCAGCAGCACCTCGGGACAGCTCTATGGCTACACCTTC
clone size: NA
V gene: TRBV21-1
J gene: TRBJ1-2
CDR3 length: 14
D gene: NA

CDR3 protein: CASSQHPNSPLHF
CDR3 DNA: TGCGCCAGCAGCCAACACCCAAATTCACCCCTCCACTTT
clone size: NA
V gene: TRBV4-1
J gene: TRBJ1-6
CDR3 length: 13
D gene: NA

CDR3 protein: CASSWDTGFPQAFF
CDR3 DNA: TGTGCCAGCAGCTGGGACACCGGCTTTCCTCAAGCTTTCTTT
clone size: NA
V gene: TRBV5-5
J gene: TRBJ1-1
CDR3 length: 14
D gene: NA

CDR3 protein: CASSLSGGRNQPQHF
CDR3 DNA: TGTGCCAGCAGCCTTTCAGGGGGGAGAAATCAGCCCCAGCATTTT
clone size: NA
V gene: TRBV11-1
J gene: TRBJ1-5
CDR3 length: 15
D gene: TRBD1

CDR3 protein: CASRSPKENTEAFF
CDR3 DNA: TGTGCCAGCAGAAGCCCGAAAGAGAACACTGAAGCTTTCTTT
clone size: NA
V gene: TRBV6-5
J gene: TRBJ1-1
CDR3 length: 14
D gene: NA

CDR3 protein: CASSTDGNTEAFF
CDR3 DNA: TGTGCCAGCAGCACGGACGGTAACACTGAAGCTTTCTTT
clone size: once
V gene: TRBV7-3
J gene: TRBJ1-1
CDR3 length: 13
D gene: NA

CDR3 protein: CASSQDRQVVEAFF
CDR3 DNA: TGTGCCAGCAGCCAAGATAGACAGGTGGTTGAAGCTTTCTTT
clone size: NA
V gene: TRBV14
J gene: TRBJ1-1
CDR3 length: 14
D gene: NA